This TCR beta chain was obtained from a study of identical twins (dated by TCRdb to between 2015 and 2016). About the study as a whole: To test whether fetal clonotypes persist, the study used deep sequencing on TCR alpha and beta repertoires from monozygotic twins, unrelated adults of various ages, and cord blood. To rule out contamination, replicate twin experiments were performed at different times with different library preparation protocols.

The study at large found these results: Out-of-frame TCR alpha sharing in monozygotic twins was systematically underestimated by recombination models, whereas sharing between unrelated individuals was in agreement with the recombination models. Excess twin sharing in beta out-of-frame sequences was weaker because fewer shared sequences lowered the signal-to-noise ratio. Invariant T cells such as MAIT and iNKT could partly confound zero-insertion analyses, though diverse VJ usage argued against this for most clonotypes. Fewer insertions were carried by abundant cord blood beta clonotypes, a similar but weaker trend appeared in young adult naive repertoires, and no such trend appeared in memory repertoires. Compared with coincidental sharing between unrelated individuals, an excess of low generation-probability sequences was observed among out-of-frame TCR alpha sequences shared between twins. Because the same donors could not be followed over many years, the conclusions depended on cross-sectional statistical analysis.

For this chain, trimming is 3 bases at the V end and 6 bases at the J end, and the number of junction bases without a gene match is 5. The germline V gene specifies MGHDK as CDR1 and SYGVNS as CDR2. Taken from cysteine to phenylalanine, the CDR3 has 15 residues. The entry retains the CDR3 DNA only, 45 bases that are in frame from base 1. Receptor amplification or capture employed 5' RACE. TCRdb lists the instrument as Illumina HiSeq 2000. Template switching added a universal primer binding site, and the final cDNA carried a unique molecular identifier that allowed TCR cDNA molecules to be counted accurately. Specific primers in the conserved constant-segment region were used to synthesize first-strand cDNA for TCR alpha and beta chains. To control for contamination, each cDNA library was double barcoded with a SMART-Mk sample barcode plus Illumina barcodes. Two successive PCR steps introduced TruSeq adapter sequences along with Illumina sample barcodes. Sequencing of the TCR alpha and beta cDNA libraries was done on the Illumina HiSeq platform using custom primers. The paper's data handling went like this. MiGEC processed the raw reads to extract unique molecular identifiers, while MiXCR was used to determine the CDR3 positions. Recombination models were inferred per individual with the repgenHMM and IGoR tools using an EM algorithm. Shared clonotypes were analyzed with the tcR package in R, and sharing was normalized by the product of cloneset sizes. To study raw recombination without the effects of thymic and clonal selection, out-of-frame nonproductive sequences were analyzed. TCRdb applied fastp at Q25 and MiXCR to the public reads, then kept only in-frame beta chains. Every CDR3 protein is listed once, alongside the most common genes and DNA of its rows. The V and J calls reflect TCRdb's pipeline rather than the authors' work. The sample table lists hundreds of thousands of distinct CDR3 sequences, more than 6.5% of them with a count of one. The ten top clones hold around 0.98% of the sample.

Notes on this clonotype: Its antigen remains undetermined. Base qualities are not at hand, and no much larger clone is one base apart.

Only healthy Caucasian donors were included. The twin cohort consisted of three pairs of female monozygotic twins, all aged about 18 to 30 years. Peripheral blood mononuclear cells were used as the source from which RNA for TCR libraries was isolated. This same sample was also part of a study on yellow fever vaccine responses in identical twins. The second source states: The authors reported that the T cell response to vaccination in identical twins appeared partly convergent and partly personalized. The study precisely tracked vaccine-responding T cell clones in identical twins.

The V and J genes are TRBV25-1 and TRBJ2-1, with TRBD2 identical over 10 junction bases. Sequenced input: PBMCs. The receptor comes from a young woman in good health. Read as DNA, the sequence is TGTGCCAGCAGTGACCGGACTAGCGGCCGCAATGAGCAGTTCTTC. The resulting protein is CASSDRTSGRNEQFF.